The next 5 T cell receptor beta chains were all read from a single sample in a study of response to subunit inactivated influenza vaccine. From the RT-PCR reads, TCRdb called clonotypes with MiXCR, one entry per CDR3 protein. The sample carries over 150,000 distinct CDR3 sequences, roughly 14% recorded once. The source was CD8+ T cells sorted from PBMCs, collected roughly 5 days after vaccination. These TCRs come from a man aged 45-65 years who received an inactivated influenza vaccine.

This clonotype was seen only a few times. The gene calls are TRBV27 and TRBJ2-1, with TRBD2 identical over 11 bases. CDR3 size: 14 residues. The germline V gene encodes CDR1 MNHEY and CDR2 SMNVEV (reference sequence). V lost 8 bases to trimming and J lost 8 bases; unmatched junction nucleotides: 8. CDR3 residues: CASQIAGGPHEQFF. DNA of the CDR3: TGTGCCAGCCAAATAGCGGGGGGGCCACATGAGCAGTTCTTC.

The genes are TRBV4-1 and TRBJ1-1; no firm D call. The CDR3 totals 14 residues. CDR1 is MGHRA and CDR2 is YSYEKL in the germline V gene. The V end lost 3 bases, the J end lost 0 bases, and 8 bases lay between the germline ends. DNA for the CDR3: TGCGCCAGCAGCCAGTGGGAAATGAACACTGAAGCTTTCTTT. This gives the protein CASSQWEMNTEAFF.

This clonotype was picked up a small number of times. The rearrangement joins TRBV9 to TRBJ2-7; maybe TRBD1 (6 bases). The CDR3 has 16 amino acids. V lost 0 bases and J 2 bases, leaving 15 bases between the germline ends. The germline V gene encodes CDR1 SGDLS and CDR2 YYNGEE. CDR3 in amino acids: CASSVASTGIAYEQYF. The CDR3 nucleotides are TGTGCCAGCAGCGTAGCGTCTACAGGGATCGCCTACGAGCAGTACTTC.

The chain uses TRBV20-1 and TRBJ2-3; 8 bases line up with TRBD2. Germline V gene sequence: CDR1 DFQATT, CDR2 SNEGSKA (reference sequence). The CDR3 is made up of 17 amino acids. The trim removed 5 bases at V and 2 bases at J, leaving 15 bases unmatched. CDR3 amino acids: CSAPDSGLVHNTDTQYF. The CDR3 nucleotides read TGCAGTGCTCCCGATTCGGGACTAGTGCATAACACAGATACGCAGTATTTT.

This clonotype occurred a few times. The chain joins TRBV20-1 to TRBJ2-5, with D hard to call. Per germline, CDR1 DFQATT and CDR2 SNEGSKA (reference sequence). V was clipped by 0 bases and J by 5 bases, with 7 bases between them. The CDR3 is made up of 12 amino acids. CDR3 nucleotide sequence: TGCAGTGCTAGAGATCTTCGGGAGACCCAGTACTTC. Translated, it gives CSARDLRETQYF.